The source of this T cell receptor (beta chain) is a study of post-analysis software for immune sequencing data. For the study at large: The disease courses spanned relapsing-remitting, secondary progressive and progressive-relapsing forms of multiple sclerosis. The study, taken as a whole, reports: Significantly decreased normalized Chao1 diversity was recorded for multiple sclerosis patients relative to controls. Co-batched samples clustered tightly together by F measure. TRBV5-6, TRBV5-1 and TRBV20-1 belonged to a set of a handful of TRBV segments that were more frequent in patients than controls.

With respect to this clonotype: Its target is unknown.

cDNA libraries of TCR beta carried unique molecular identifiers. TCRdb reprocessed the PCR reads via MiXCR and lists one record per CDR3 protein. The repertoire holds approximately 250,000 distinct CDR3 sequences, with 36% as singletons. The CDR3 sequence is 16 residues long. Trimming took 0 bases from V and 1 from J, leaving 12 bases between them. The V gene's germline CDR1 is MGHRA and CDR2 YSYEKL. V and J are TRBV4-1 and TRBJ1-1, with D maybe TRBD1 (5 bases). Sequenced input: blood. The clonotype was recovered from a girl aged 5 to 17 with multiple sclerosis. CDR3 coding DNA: TGCGCCAGCAGCCAAGATCGGACAACCCCGAACACTGAAGCTTTCTTT. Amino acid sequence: CASSQDRTTPNTEAFF.